This TCR beta chain was profiled in a study of control samples from healthy donors and cancer patients. Per the germline V gene, CDR1 is PRHDT and CDR2 is FYEKMQ (reference sequence). The V end was cut by 2 bases, the J end by 2 bases, with 9 bases between. This CDR3 has 14 amino acids. Measured with immunoSEQ multiplex PCR; TCRdb has only the in-frame clones, and not every one. The sample lists just over 30,000 clones, roughly 95% occurring once. What was sequenced was blood. J is TRBJ1-2 and V is TRBV13; perhaps TRBD1 as D (6 bases). This receptor was obtained from a man aged 55 to 70 in good health. CDR3 nucleotides: TGTGCCAGCAGCTTAAAACAGGGCAACTATGGCTACACCTTC. Translated: CASSLKQGNYGYTF.